Following are 2 T cell receptor beta chains from one sample sequenced in a study of T cell changes during pregnancy in multiple sclerosis (dated by TCRdb to about 2019). The library came from the immunoSEQ multiplex PCR assay. TCRdb took this table from immuneACCESS and kept in-frame rearrangements with V and J called. Such tables lack part of the clones; where checked against another copy, unresolved V genes explain under half of the gap, and the rest is unexplained. Counted in this sample were under 110,000 clones; about 91% of them appeared once. 2.5% to 3.5% of the sample is held by the ten biggest clonotypes. The sample consisted of peripheral blood, taken in the second trimester of pregnancy. The receptors come from a female donor with multiple sclerosis, enrolled in a pregnancy study.

The rearrangement uses TRBV28 and TRBJ1-3; no clear D. Trimming cost V 3 bases and J 7 bases, with 7 bases left between them. This CDR3 comprises 12 residues. Germline CDR1 and CDR2: MDHEN and SYDVKM. CDR3 residues: CASSFISNTIYF. DNA for the CDR3: TGTGCCAGCAGTTTTATTTCGAACACCATATATTTT.

CDR3 coding DNA: TGTGCCAGCAGCTTGGCGGGAAGGCAGGGGGCTGAAGCTTTCTTT. The encoded protein is CASSLAGRQGAEAFF. V and J are TRBV5-4 and TRBJ1-1; 7 bases line up with TRBD1. J gave up 6 bases and V 0 bases, and 8 bases lay outside the gene matches. The CDR3 consists of 15 residues. Germline CDR1 SGHNT, CDR2 YYREEE (reference sequence).